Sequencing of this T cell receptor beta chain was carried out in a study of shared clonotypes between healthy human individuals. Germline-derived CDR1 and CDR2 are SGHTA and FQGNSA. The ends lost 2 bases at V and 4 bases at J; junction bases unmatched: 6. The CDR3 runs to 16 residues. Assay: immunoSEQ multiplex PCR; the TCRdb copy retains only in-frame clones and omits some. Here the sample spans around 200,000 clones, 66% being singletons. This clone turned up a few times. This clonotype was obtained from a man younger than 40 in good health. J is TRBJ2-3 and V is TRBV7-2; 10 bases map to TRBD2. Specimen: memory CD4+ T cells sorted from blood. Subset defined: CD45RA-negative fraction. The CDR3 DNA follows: TGTGCCAGCAGCTTATTGTCTAGCGGGAGAGCAGATACGCAGTATTTT. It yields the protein CASSLLSSGRADTQYF.